Below, one T cell receptor beta chain is given with its context. What it binds is not known. Here immunoSEQ multiplex PCR was the method, and the copy in TCRdb shows in-frame clones only, minus some. Here the sample spans fewer than 13,000 clones, 75% to 85% being singletons. Germline V gives CDR1 LNHDA, CDR2 SQIVND (reference sequence). The CDR3 covers 15 residues. V lost 6 bases, J lost 3 bases, and 18 bases lay in between. These data are taken from a study of cytotoxic CD8 clonotypes in ibrutinib-treated CLL. Study-level findings and limits: Sampling times differed between sustained-remission and progressing patients. There were few public clonotypes, and on treatment they contracted or stayed stable. Measured clonality at baseline was greater than in age-matched healthy donors and tracked with circulating CD8+ T-cell counts.

Sequenced here: PBMCs, sampled at disease progression, from a patient treated with ibrutinib. The V call is TRBV19, the J call TRBJ2-7; D ambiguous. The source of this sequence is a human donor with chronic lymphocytic leukemia. The CDR3 region has the DNA TGTGCCAGTAGGCGTAAGGGCACCCTCATCTACGAGCAGTACTTC. This encodes CASRRKGTLIYEQYF.